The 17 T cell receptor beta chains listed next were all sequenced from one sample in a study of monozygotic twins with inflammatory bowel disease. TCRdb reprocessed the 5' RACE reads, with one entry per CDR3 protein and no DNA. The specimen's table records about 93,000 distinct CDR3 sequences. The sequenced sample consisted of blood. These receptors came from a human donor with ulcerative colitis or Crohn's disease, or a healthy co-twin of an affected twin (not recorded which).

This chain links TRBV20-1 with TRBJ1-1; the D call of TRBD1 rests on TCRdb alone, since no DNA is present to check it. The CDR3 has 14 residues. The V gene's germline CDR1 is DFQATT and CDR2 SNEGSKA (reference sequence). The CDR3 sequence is CSAPLGLGSTEAFF.

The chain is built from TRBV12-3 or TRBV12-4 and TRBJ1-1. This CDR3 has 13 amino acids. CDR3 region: CASSFGTNTEAFF.

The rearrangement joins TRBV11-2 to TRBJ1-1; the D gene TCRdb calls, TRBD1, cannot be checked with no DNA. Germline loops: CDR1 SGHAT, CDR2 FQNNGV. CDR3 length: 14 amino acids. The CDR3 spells CASSFRGQGTEAFF. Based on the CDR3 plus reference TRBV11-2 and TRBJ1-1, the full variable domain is EAGVAQSPRYKIIEKRQSVAFWCNPISGHATLYWYQQILGQGPKLLIQFQNNGVVDDSQLPKDRFSAERLKGVDSTLKIQPAKLEDSAVYLCASSFRGQGTEAFFGQGTRLTVV.

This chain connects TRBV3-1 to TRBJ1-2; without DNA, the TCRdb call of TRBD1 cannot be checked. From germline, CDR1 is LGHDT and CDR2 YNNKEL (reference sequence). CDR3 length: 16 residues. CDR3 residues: CASSSRWGDGNYGYTF.

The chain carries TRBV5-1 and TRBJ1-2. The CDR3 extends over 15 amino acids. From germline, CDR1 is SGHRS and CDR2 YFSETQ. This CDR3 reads CASSLGGIANYGYTF.

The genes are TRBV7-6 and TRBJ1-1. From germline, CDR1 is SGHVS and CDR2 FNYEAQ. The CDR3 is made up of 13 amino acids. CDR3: CASSLSGPTEAFF.

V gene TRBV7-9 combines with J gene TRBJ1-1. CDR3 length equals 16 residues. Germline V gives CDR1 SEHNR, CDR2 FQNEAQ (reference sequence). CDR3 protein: CASSPPTGVMNTEAFF.

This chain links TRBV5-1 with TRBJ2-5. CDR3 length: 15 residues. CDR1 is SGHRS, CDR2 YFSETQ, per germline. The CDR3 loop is CASSLAQPTQETQYF.

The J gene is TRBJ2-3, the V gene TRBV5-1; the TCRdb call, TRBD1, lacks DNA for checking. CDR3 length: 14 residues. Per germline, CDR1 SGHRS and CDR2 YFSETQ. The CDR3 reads CASSPPGRLNTQYF.

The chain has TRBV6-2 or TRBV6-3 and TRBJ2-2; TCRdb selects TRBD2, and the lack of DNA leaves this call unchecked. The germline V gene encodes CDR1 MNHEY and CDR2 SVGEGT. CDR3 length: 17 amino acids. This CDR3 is CASSQTSGGYYTGELFF.

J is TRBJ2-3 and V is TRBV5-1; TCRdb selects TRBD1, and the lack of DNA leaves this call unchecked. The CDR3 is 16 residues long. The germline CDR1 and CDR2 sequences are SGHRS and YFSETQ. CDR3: CASSSGTSYGTDTQYF. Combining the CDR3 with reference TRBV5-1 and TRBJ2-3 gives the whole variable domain KAGVTQTPRYLIKTRGQQVTLSCSPISGHRSVSWYQQTPGQGLQFLFEYFSETQRNKGNFPGRFSGRQFSNSRSEMNVSTLELGDSALYLCASSSGTSYGTDTQYFGPGTRLTVL.

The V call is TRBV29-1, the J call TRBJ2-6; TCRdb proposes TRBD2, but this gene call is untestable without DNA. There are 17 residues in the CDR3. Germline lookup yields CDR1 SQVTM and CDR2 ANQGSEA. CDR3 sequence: CSVAARRSGSGANVLTF.

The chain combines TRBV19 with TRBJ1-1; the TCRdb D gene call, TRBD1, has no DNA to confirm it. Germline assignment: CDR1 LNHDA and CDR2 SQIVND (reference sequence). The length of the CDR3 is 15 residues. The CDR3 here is CASLRTGLANTEAFF.

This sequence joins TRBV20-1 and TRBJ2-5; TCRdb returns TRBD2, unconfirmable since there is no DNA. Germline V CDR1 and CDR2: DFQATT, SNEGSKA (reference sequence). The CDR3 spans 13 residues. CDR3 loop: CSVVIAGRETQYF.

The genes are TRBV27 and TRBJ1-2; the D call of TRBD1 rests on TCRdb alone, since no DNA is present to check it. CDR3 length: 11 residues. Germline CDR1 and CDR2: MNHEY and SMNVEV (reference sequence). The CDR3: CASGQGSGYTF.

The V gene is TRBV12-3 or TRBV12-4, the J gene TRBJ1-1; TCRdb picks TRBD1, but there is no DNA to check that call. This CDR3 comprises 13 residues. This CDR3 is CASSPGVRTEAFF.

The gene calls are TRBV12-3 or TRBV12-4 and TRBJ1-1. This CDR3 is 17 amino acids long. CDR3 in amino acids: CASRYYQFGVSRAEVFF.